These 13 T cell receptor beta chains originate from one sample sequenced in a study of blood T cell repertoires in COVID-19. Assay: immunoSEQ multiplex PCR; the TCRdb copy retains only in-frame clones and omits some. The sample holds approximately 180,000 clones; approximately 85% are singletons and the top ten take 2.5% to 3.5%. The sample was peripheral blood. These receptors all come from a man aged 55-75 years with acute or convalescent COVID-19.

This chain connects TRBV7-9 to TRBJ1-1; TRBD1 aligns across 8 bases. Germline V gene lookup returns CDR1 SEHNR and CDR2 FQNEAQ (reference sequence). This CDR3 region has 15 residues. The V and J ends lost 0 bases and 6 bases, in that order; junction bases with no gene match: 6. The CDR3 sequence is CASSLAQGARAEAFF. For the CDR3, the DNA is TGTGCCAGCAGCTTAGCCCAGGGGGCGCGAGCTGAAGCTTTCTTT.

This chain connects TRBV27 to TRBJ1-1; possibly TRBD1 for D (5 bases). CDR1 is MNHEY, CDR2 SMNVEV, per germline (reference sequence). Trimming cost V 2 bases and J 9 bases, with 7 bases left between them. The CDR3 sequence is 11 residues long. This CDR3 reads CASSLGGKAFF. The CDR3 nucleotides are TGTGCCAGCAGTTTAGGGGGGAAAGCTTTCTTT.

The chain couples TRBV19 to TRBJ2-6; 9 nucleotides match TRBD1. V was pared by 0 bases and J by 0 bases, with 9 bases of the junction left unmatched. In germline, CDR1 is LNHDA, CDR2 SQIVND (reference sequence). This CDR3 contains 20 residues. CDR3 in DNA: TGTGCCAGTAGTATAGACGCACCCGGGACAGGGTCCTCTGGGGCCAACGTCCTGACTTTC. This translates into CASSIDAPGTGSSGANVLTF.

The chain combines TRBV3-1 (or the pseudogene TRBV3-2) with TRBJ1-4, with 11 positions matching TRBD1. The CDR3 length is 15 residues. From germline, CDR1 is LGHDT and CDR2 YNNKEL (reference sequence). The junction had 6 bases not matched to a gene; V was cut back by 6 bases and J by 6 bases. For the CDR3, the DNA is TGTGCCAGCAGTCCCGGACAGGGGGCGTATGAAAAACTGTTTTTT. Translation gives CASSPGQGAYEKLFF.

This clone is a singleton in its sample. The chain is built from TRBV28 and TRBJ1-4; a weak D match, TRBD1 (6 bases). The CDR3 extends over 14 amino acids. Trimming shortened V by 2 bases and J by 7 bases, and 11 bases separated the two germline ends. CDR1 and CDR2 (germline): MDHEN, SYDVKM. The DNA of the CDR3 is TGTGCCAGCAGTTTAGGGCAGGGGACTGAAAAACTGTTTTTT. This translates into CASSLGQGTEKLFF.

J is TRBJ2-5 and V is TRBV18, with 7 bases fitting TRBD2. This CDR3 contains 16 residues. Per the germline V gene, CDR1 is KGHSH and CDR2 is LQKENI. J was trimmed by 3 bases and V by 3 bases; bases with no gene match: 10. Here the CDR3 reads CASSPVALADKETQYF. CDR3 coding DNA: TGTGCCAGCTCACCCGTCGCCCTAGCGGATAAAGAGACCCAGTACTTC.

The chain combines TRBV19 with TRBJ1-2, with TRBD1 matching over 9 bases. V was clipped by 5 bases and J by 7 bases; unmatched bases: 11. From germline, CDR1 is LNHDA and CDR2 SQIVND (reference sequence). CDR3 length equals 15 residues. CDR3 region: CASSEAGTGSGGYTF. The DNA for the CDR3 is TGTGCCAGTAGTGAAGCCGGGACAGGGTCGGGTGGCTACACCTTC.

This rearrangement joins TRBV27 to TRBJ2-2, with 7 bases fitting TRBD1. Germline trimming cut 0 bases from V and 3 bases from J; bases unmatched to any gene: 7. The germline V gene has CDR1 MNHEY and CDR2 SMNVEV (reference sequence). The CDR3 is 17 amino acids. DNA of the CDR3: TGTGCCAGCAGTTTATCCCCGGACAGGTCGTACACCGGGGAGCTGTTTTTT. It specifies CASSLSPDRSYTGELFF.

The chain combines TRBV6-6 with TRBJ2-2; 12 nucleotides align to TRBD1. The CDR3 contains 17 residues. Germline assignment: CDR1 MNHNY and CDR2 SVGAGI (reference sequence). J lost 6 bases, V lost 6 bases, and 11 bases had no gene match. This CDR3 reads CASSRALGQGAPGELFF. CDR3 nucleotides: TGTGCCAGCAGCCGAGCCCTGGGACAGGGGGCTCCCGGGGAGCTGTTTTTT.

The V and J genes are TRBV7-8 and TRBJ1-4, with 7 bases that match TRBD1. The CDR3 loop spans 16 amino acids. V was clipped by 5 bases and J by 0 bases; unmatched bases: 6. The germline gives CDR1 SGHVS, CDR2 FQNEAQ. The CDR3 DNA sequence: TGTGCCAGCAGCCCCTGGACAGGTGCAACTAATGAAAAACTGTTTTTT. Its translation: CASSPWTGATNEKLFF.

The V gene is TRBV4-3, the J gene TRBJ1-1, with a tentative D call TRBD1 (6 bases). With 3 bases removed from V and 0 bases from J, the gap between germline ends came to 8 bases. Looked up from germline, CDR1 is LGHNA and CDR2 is YSLEER. The CDR3 totals 14 residues. The CDR3 nucleotides read TGCGCCAGCAGCCACAGGGGCCTGAACACTGAAGCTTTCTTT. It encodes CASSHRGLNTEAFF.

The chain combines TRBV2 with TRBJ2-5; perhaps TRBD1 as D (6 bases). Trimming took 5 bases from V and 2 from J, leaving 12 bases between them. CDR1 SNHLY and CDR2 FYNNEI come from the germline V gene. The CDR3 is 14 residues long. Written as DNA, the CDR3 is TGTGCCAGCAGTCCGACAGGTGGACAAGAGACCCAGTACTTC. This codes for CASSPTGGQETQYF. Full variable domain (outside the CDR3, taken from reference TRBV2 and TRBJ2-5): EPEVTQTPSHQVTQMGQEVILRCVPISNHLYFYWYRQILGQKVEFLVSFYNNEISEKSEIFDDQFSVERPDGSNFTLKIRSTKLEDSAMYFCASSPTGGQETQYFGPGTRLLVL.

The table lists this clone with a few counts. The genes are TRBV11-2 and TRBJ2-5; 10 nucleotides agree with TRBD1. This CDR3 is 16 amino acids long. Germline values: CDR1 SGHAT, CDR2 FQNNGV. V lost 5 bases, J lost 5 bases, and 11 bases stayed unmatched. CDR3: CASSPRQGAHLETQYF. Written as DNA, the CDR3 is TGTGCCAGCAGCCCAAGACAGGGGGCACATCTGGAGACCCAGTACTTC.